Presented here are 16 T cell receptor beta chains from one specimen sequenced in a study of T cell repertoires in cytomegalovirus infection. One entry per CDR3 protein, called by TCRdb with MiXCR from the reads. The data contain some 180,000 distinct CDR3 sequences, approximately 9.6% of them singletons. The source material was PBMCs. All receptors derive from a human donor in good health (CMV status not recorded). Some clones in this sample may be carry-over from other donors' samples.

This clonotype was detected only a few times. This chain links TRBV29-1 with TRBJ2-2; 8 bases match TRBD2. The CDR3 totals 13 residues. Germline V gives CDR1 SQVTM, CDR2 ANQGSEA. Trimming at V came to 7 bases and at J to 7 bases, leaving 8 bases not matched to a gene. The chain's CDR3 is CSGGLAGGGELFF. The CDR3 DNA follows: TGCAGCGGTGGACTAGCCGGGGGCGGGGAGCTGTTTTTT.

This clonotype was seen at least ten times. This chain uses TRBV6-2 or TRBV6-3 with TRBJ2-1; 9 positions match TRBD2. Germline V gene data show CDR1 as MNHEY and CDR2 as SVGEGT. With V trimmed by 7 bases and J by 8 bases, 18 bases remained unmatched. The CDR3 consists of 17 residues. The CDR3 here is CASTDWASGTGKDEQFF. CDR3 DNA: TGTGCCAGCACTGATTGGGCTAGCGGGACGGGTAAGGATGAGCAGTTCTTC.

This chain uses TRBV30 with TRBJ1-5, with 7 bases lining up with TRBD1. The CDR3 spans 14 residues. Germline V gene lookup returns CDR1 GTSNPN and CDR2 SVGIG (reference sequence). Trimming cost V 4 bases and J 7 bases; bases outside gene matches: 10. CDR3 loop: CAWTTQGVGQPQHF. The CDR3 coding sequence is TGTGCCTGGACCACCCAGGGGGTTGGACAGCCCCAGCATTTT.

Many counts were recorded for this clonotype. The CDR3 DNA sequence: TGCAGCGTTACCGGGGGTCAGGGAAGGGGGAACACTGAAGCTTTCTTT. Translating it yields CSVTGGQGRGNTEAFF. The V gene is TRBV29-1, the J gene TRBJ1-1, with a possible D match to TRBD1 (5 bases). Between the trimmed V and J ends, which lost 5 bases and 1 base, there was a span of 20 bases. This CDR3 comprises 16 residues. CDR1 is SQVTM, CDR2 ANQGSEA, per germline.

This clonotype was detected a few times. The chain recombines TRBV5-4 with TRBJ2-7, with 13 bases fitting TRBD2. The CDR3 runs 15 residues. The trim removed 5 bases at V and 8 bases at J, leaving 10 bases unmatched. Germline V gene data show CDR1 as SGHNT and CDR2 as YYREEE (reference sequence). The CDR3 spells CASSPGGTSGEKQYF. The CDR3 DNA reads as TGTGCCAGCAGTCCGGGGGGGACTAGCGGGGAAAAGCAGTACTTC.

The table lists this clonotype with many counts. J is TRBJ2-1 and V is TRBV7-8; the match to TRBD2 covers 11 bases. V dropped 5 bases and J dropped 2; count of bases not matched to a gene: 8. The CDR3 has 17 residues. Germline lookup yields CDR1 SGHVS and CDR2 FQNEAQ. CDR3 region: CASSPRSSGRTYNEQFF. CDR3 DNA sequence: TGTGCCAGCAGCCCCCGTTCTAGCGGGAGGACCTACAATGAGCAGTTCTTC.

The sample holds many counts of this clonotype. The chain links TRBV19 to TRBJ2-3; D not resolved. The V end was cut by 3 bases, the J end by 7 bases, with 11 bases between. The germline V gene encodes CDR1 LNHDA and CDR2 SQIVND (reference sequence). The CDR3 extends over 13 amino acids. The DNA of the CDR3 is TGTGCCAGTAGTATGGTGGGCGCCTATACGCAGTATTTT. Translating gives CASSMVGAYTQYF. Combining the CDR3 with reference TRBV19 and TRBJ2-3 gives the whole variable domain DGGITQSPKYLFRKEGQNVTLSCEQNLNHDAMYWYRQDPGQGLRLIYYSQIVNDFQKGDIAEGYSVSREKKESFPLTVTSAQKNPTAFYLCASSMVGAYTQYFGPGTRLTVL.

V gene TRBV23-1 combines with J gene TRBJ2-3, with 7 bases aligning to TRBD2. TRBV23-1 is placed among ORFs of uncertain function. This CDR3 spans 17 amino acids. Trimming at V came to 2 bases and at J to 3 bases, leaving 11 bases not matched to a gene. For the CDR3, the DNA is TGCGCCAGCAGTCAACTTCGGCGGGGGAGGTGGACAGATACGCAGTATTTT. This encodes CASSQLRRGRWTDTQYF.

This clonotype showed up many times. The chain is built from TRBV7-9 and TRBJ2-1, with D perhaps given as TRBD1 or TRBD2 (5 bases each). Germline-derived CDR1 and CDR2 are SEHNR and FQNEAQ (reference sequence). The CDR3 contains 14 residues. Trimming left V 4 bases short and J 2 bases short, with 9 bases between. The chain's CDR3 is CASSSGPTYNEQFF. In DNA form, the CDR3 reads TGTGCCAGCAGCTCGGGACCAACCTACAATGAGCAGTTCTTC.

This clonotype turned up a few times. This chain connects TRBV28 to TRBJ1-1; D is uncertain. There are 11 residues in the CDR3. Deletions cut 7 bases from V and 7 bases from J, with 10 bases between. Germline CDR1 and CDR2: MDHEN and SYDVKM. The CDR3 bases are TGTGCCAGCACCTCACGTGGTGAAGCTTTCTTT. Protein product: CASTSRGEAFF.

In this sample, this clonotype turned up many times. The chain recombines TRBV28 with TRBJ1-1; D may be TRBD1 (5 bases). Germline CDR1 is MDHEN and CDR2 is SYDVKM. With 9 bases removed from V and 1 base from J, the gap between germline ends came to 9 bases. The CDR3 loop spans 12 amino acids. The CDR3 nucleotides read TGTGCCAGTCTCGACAGGAACACTGAAGCTTTCTTT. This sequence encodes CASLDRNTEAFF.

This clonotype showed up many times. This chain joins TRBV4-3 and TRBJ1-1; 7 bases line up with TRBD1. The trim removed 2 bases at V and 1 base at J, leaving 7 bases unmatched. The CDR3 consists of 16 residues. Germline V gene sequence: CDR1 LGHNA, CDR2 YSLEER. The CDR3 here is CASSQKKGARNTEAFF. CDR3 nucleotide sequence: TGCGCCAGCAGCCAAAAAAAGGGGGCACGGAACACTGAAGCTTTCTTT.

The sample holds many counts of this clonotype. CDR3 residues: CASSLSGGWPYNEQFF. The DNA for the CDR3 is TGTGCCAGCAGTTTATCAGGGGGATGGCCCTACAATGAGCAGTTCTTC. The genes are TRBV27 and TRBJ2-1, with a tentative D call TRBD1 (6 bases). The length of the CDR3 is 16 residues. V was shortened by 0 bases and J by 2 bases, with 11 bases between the two germline ends. Germline V lookup: CDR1 MNHEY, CDR2 SMNVEV (reference sequence).

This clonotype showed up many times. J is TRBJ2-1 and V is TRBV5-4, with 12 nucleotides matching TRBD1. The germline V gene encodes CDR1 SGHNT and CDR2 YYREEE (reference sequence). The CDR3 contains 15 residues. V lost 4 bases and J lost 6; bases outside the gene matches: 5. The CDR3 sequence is CASSQGGQGANEQFF. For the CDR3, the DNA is TGTGCCAGCAGCCAGGGGGGACAGGGGGCCAATGAGCAGTTCTTC.

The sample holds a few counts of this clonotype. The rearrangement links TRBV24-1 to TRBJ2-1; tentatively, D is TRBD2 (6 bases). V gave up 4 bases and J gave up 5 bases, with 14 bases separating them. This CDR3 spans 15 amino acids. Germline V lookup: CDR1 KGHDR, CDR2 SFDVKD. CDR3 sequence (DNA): TGTGCCACCAGTGACACTAGCCGGAAAAACAATGAGCAGTTCTTC. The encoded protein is CATSDTSRKNNEQFF.

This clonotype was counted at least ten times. The CDR3 spells CASKGSKGSSGELFF. Written as DNA, the CDR3 is TGTGCCAGCAAGGGTTCCAAGGGGAGTAGCGGGGAGCTGTTTTTT. The chain couples TRBV6-6 to TRBJ2-2; either TRBD1 or TRBD2 may fit D (5 bases each). The CDR3 contains 15 residues. Trimming removed 7 bases from V and 7 bases from J, with 19 bases in between. Germline V gene lookup returns CDR1 MNHNY and CDR2 SVGAGI (reference sequence).